These 26 T cell receptor beta chains came from one sample sequenced in a study of regulatory T cells in long-lasting Graves disease. TCR beta libraries were built with iRepertoire HTBI primers and Arm-PCR of CDR3 regions. TCRdb processed the multiplex PCR reads anew with MiXCR; each CDR3 protein has one entry. This sample has 400,000 to 550,000 distinct CDR3 sequences, with 14% to 15% found just once. Indicated time point: newly diagnosed GD, antithyroid drugs for less than 3 months. The TCR library was made from RNA extracted from PBMCs. These same data were also listed under a study on T cells in Graves' hyperthyroidism and ophthalmopathy.

The sample consisted of peripheral blood mononuclear cells (PBMCs), taken at new diagnosis, from a patient treated with antithyroid drugs. These receptors were taken from a woman in her 30s with Graves disease.

A few counts support this clonotype. This chain uses TRBV25-1 with TRBJ2-3; 8 nucleotides agree with TRBD1. Germline-derived CDR1 and CDR2 are MGHDK and SYGVNS. V lost 1 base and J lost 4; bases outside the gene matches: 7. This CDR3 has 16 residues. CDR3 region: CASSELVAGGADTQYF. CDR3 in DNA: TGTGCCAGCAGTGAATTAGTGGCAGGGGGCGCAGATACGCAGTATTTT.

This clonotype showed up many times. The V call is TRBV2, the J call TRBJ1-2; D perhaps matches TRBD1 (5 bases). Germline V gene sequence: CDR1 SNHLY, CDR2 FYNNEI. V shed 5 bases and J shed 5 bases, with 9 bases lying between them. The CDR3 contains 12 residues. The CDR3 sequence: CASSKDRYGYTF. The CDR3 DNA follows: TGTGCCAGCAGTAAAGACAGATATGGCTACACCTTC.

The table lists this clonotype with a few counts. J is TRBJ1-4 and V is TRBV10-3; no definite D call. Germline lookup yields CDR1 ENHRY and CDR2 SYGVKD. V was cut by 4 bases and J by 5 bases, with 11 bases left in between. This CDR3 has 14 amino acids. CDR3 amino acids: CAISGSRPNEKLFF. CDR3 bases: TGTGCCATCAGTGGCAGCAGGCCGAATGAAAAACTGTTTTTT.

This clonotype was recorded at least ten times. The chain is built from TRBV5-1 and TRBJ2-6; D is undetermined. Trimming stripped 0 bases from V and 4 bases from J, with 14 bases between. The germline V gene encodes CDR1 SGHRS and CDR2 YFSETQ. The CDR3 consists of 17 residues. The CDR3 loop reads CASSLDGGAVGANVLTF. The CDR3 nucleotides are TGCGCCAGCAGCTTGGATGGCGGTGCGGTGGGGGCCAACGTCCTGACTTTC. Based on the CDR3 plus reference TRBV5-1 and TRBJ2-6, the full variable domain is KAGVTQTPRYLIKTRGQQVTLSCSPISGHRSVSWYQQTPGQGLQFLFEYFSETQRNKGNFPGRFSGRQFSNSRSEMNVSTLELGDSALYLCASSLDGGAVGANVLTFGAGSRLTVL.

J is TRBJ2-2 and V is TRBV30, with D possibly matching TRBD2 (5 bases). Per germline, CDR1 GTSNPN and CDR2 SVGIG (reference sequence). V dropped 4 bases and J dropped 6 bases, with 15 bases sitting between them. The CDR3 sequence is 14 residues long. DNA for the CDR3: TGTGCCTGGATTTGGAGCGAGCGGTCCGGGGAGCTGTTTTTT. Translating it yields CAWIWSERSGELFF.

Concerning this clonotype: This may arise from a read error, as a much more abundant clone is one base away. J is TRBJ2-3 and V is TRBV11-2; 8 bases agree with TRBD2. The CDR3 sequence is 15 residues long. From germline, CDR1 is SGHAT and CDR2 FQNNGV. DNA for the CDR3: TGTGCCAGCAGCTTCGGGGGGGCTAGCACATATACGCAGTATTTT. Translation: CASSFGGASTYTQYF.

The chain carries TRBV20-1 and TRBJ2-4; D possibly corresponds to TRBD2 (6 bases). Trimming took 0 bases from V and 6 from J, leaving 21 bases between them. Germline values: CDR1 DFQATT, CDR2 SNEGSKA (reference sequence). The CDR3 is made up of 17 amino acids. The CDR3 sequence is CSAREAPSALAGNIQYF. CDR3 nucleotides: TGCAGTGCTAGAGAGGCACCTAGCGCCCTTGCAGGAAACATTCAGTACTTC.

This clonotype was recorded many times. The chain couples TRBV3-1 to TRBJ2-7; tentatively, D is TRBD1 (6 bases). The CDR3 contains 14 residues. CDR1 and CDR2 from the germline V gene are LGHDT and YNNKEL (reference sequence). Trimming took off 4 bases at V and 3 bases at J, with 13 bases between the two ends. Here the CDR3 DNA reads TGTGCCAGCAGCCGCCGGACAGTAGGCTACGAGCAGTACTTC. It is translated as CASSRRTVGYEQYF.

The genes are TRBV2 and TRBJ2-3; possible D gene TRBD1, 6 bases. Germline loops: CDR1 SNHLY, CDR2 FYNNEI. V was trimmed by 3 bases and J by 2 bases, leaving 9 bases between them. This CDR3 has 14 residues. CDR3 coding DNA: TGTGCCAGCAGTGAGACAGGCTACACAGATACGCAGTATTTT. Translated, it gives CASSETGYTDTQYF.

The genes are TRBV19 and TRBJ2-1; a possible D gene is TRBD2 (6 bases). In germline, CDR1 is LNHDA, CDR2 SQIVND (reference sequence). V was clipped by 1 base and J by 12 bases, with 19 bases between them. The CDR3 covers 15 residues. As DNA, the CDR3 is TGTGCCAGTAGTATAGGGTCGGCAGCTAGCGTATGGCAGTTCTTC. Encoded protein: CASSIGSAASVWQFF.

This clonotype was recorded a few times. The V call is TRBV14, the J call TRBJ2-5, with D possibly matching TRBD2 (5 bases). The V end lost 3 bases, the J end lost 5 bases, and 13 bases lay between the germline ends. This CDR3 contains 14 residues. Germline V gives CDR1 SGHDN, CDR2 FVKESK. The CDR3 here is CASSQVRGRETQYF. The CDR3 DNA is TGTGCCAGCAGCCAGGTCCGGGGTCGGGAGACCCAGTACTTC.

On this clonotype itself: It differs at one base from a far larger clone, so likely a read error. This chain joins TRBV11-3 and TRBJ2-7, with D tentatively TRBD1 (5 bases). Germline CDR1 and CDR2: SGHNT and YENEEA. The CDR3 is 15 amino acids. CDR3 loop: CVSSYSRTITYEQYF. The CDR3 coding sequence is TGTGTCAGCAGCTACTCCCGGACAATAACCTACGAGCAGTACTTC.

This clonotype has a handful of counts. This may stem from a read error, because a much larger clone lies one nucleotide away. V gene TRBV20-1 combines with J gene TRBJ2-7; 8 nucleotides agree with TRBD1. Germline V gives CDR1 DFQATT, CDR2 SNEGSKA (reference sequence). The CDR3 spans 13 residues. The CDR3 DNA reads as TGCATTGTACCGGGACAGGTGTCCTACGAGCAGTACTTC. Protein sequence: CIVPGQVSYEQYF.

This clonotype has just a few counts. Written as DNA, the CDR3 is TGTGCCAGCAGCCTCGGGGCTAGCGGGAGTGGAGAGACCCAGTACTTC. It specifies CASSLGASGSGETQYF. The chain uses TRBV13 and TRBJ2-5, with 10 bases matching TRBD2. In germline, CDR1 is PRHDT, CDR2 FYEKMQ (reference sequence). This CDR3 has 16 amino acids. J was trimmed by 4 bases and V by 5 bases; bases with no gene match: 10. Together with reference TRBV13 and TRBJ2-5, the CDR3 gives the full variable domain: AAGVIQSPRHLIKEKRETATLKCYPIPRHDTVYWYQQGPGQDPQFLISFYEKMQSDKGSIPDRFSAQQFSDYHSELNMSSLELGDSALYFCASSLGASGSGETQYFGPGTRLLVL.

This clonotype has a count of ten or more. This chain connects TRBV28 to TRBJ2-5, with 11 positions matching TRBD1. There are 15 residues in the CDR3. Germline V CDR1 and CDR2: MDHEN, SYDVKM. V lost 4 bases and J lost 1; bases outside the gene matches: 2. The CDR3 DNA reads as TGTGCCAGCAGTTCCGGACAGGGGGCCCAAGAGACCCAGTACTTC. Its protein product is CASSSGQGAQETQYF.

This chain connects TRBV2 to TRBJ2-7; D ambiguous. From germline, CDR1 is SNHLY and CDR2 FYNNEI. The V gene lost 3 bases and the J gene lost 12 bases, with 15 bases spanning the gap. The CDR3 length is 12 residues. CDR3 loop: CASSDEAVIWYF. The CDR3 DNA sequence: TGTGCCAGCAGTGATGAGGCGGTAATTTGGTACTTC. Full variable domain (outside the CDR3, taken from reference TRBV2 and TRBJ2-7): EPEVTQTPSHQVTQMGQEVILRCVPISNHLYFYWYRQILGQKVEFLVSFYNNEISEKSEIFDDQFSVERPDGSNFTLKIRSTKLEDSAMYFCASSDEAVIWYFGPGTRLTVT.

This clonotype has ten or more counts. This chain connects TRBV20-1 to TRBJ1-5, with 7 bases identical to TRBD1. This CDR3 spans 15 amino acids. The V gene end was trimmed by 0 bases and the J gene end by 4 bases; junction bases not matched to a gene: 6. Germline CDR1 DFQATT, CDR2 SNEGSKA (reference sequence). CDR3 coding DNA: TGCAGTGCTAGAGATAGGGACAGATTTAATCAGCCCCAGCATTTT. This translates into CSARDRDRFNQPQHF.

The chain uses TRBV7-2 and TRBJ1-6, with D possibly TRBD1 on 5 matching bases. V was pared by 4 bases and J by 0 bases, with 16 bases between. The V gene's germline CDR1 is SGHTA and CDR2 FQGNSA. This CDR3 comprises 18 residues. In DNA, the CDR3 is TGTGCCAGCAGCTACGCCGCAGGGCTTGGCTCCTATAATTCACCCCTCCACTTT. It codes for CASSYAAGLGSYNSPLHF.

This clonotype came up many times. The V and J genes are TRBV7-2 and TRBJ2-1; no definite D call. The DNA end favors TRBJ2-5, so the J call may be wrong. CDR3 size: 12 residues. Germline lookup yields CDR1 SGHTA and CDR2 FQGNSA. CDR3 sequence (DNA): TGTGCCAGCAGCTTATCCCGGGAGACCCAGTACTTC. It codes for CASSLSRETQYF.

This clonotype was picked up many times. The chain carries TRBV6-1 and TRBJ2-2; D uncertain. Germline V CDR1 and CDR2: MNHNS, SASEGT. V was shortened by 6 bases and J by 4 bases, with 12 bases between the two germline ends. The CDR3 runs to 14 residues. CDR3 DNA sequence: TGTGCCAGCAGGCGTCCAGGCGGCACCGGGGAGCTGTTTTTT. This codes for CASRRPGGTGELFF.

To note about this clonotype: One base separates it from a far larger clone, so it is likely a read error. This sequence joins TRBV7-8 and TRBJ2-3, with TRBD1 identical over 9 bases. The end of the DNA aligns better with TRBJ2-7, so the J call may be wrong. The CDR3 runs 15 residues. Germline V gives CDR1 SGHVS, CDR2 FQNEAQ. The CDR3 loop is CAGSLRDRVSYEQYF. The CDR3, as DNA: TGTGCCGGCAGCCTCCGGGACAGGGTCTCCTACGAGCAGTACTTC.

V gene TRBV5-1 combines with J gene TRBJ1-6, with TRBD1 identical over 8 bases. The V gene end was trimmed by 4 bases and the J gene end by 9 bases; junction bases not matched to a gene: 6. Germline assignment: CDR1 SGHRS and CDR2 YFSETQ. The CDR3 loop spans 14 amino acids. CDR3 nucleotides: TGCGCCAGCAGCCCAGGGGGCACATTTTCACCCCTCCACTTT. Amino acids: CASSPGGTFSPLHF.

This clonotype was seen many times. The V and J genes are TRBV4-1 and TRBJ1-2; a weak D match, TRBD1 (6 bases). CDR1 is MGHRA, CDR2 YSYEKL, per germline. The CDR3 sequence is 15 residues long. Trimming cost V 4 bases and J 2 bases, with 14 bases left between them. The CDR3 loop is CASSLGPGQNYGYTF. The CDR3 coding sequence is TGCGCCAGCAGCCTGGGTCCGGGACAAAACTATGGCTACACCTTC.

In this sample, this clonotype turned up many times. The chain recombines TRBV28 with TRBJ1-1; D unclear. Germline V gives CDR1 MDHEN, CDR2 SYDVKM. The V end was cut by 8 bases, the J end by 0 bases, with 13 bases between. The CDR3 has 14 residues. The CDR3 loop is CASSPGRMNTEAFF. As DNA, the CDR3 is TGTGCCAGCTCACCAGGCAGAATGAACACTGAAGCTTTCTTT.

This clonotype was seen many times. The V and J genes are TRBV10-3 and TRBJ2-7; D may be TRBD1 (6 bases). V was trimmed by 6 bases and J by 2 bases, leaving 11 bases between them. This CDR3 has 13 residues. Per the germline V gene, CDR1 is ENHRY and CDR2 is SYGVKD. The CDR3 loop reads CAIRNREAYEQYF. CDR3 in DNA: TGTGCCATCAGAAACAGGGAAGCCTACGAGCAGTACTTC.

This clonotype was counted at least ten times. This chain connects TRBV12-3 or TRBV12-4 to TRBJ1-4; no clear D gene. The CDR3 consists of 14 residues. The V and J ends lost 4 bases and 0 bases respectively, with 6 bases between them. CDR3 DNA sequence: TGTGCCAGCAGTTCCACCACAACTAATGAAAAACTGTTTTTT. This sequence encodes CASSSTTTNEKLFF.